Here is one T cell receptor beta chain with its context. Its antigen is not known. V was shortened by 4 bases and J by 4 bases, with 10 bases between the two germline ends. Germline CDR1 and CDR2: GTSNPN and SVGIG (reference sequence). The CDR3 contains 12 residues. This specimen belongs to a study of siplizumab effects on memory and regulatory T cells. This table comes from immunoSEQ multiplex PCR, and its TCRdb copy is limited to in-frame clones, with some not included. The profile shows approximately 100,000 clones, around 93% of them singletons. Study-wide results and caveats: Both greater diversity than memory cells and a major contribution to the alloresponse seemed to characterize naive T cells. Roughly 75-95% of proliferating CD4+ or CD8+ clones lacked an assignable naive or memory phenotype.

This receptor was obtained from a human donor in good health. What was sequenced was non-Treg CD4+ T cells sorted from blood. The genes are TRBV30 and TRBJ1-2; D not certain. CDR3 residues: CAWTPGSYGYTF. The CDR3 DNA reads as TGTGCCTGGACCCCCGGGAGCTATGGCTACACCTTC.